The present T cell receptor beta chain was sequenced within a study of cytomegalovirus exposure and HLA in healthy donors. Study-level findings and limits: A later analysis linked some 17,000 TCR beta sequences to HLA alleles at 0.05 false discovery rate. Sequencing had likely introduced a cluster of highly shared sequence variants as an artifact. The study flagged some 170 TCR beta chains as cytomegalovirus-associated.

On this clone: What it recognizes is unknown.

A multiplex PCR was run with 60 Vbeta primers and 13 Jbeta primers. Produced via immunoSEQ multiplex PCR; TCRdb's table is partial and in-frame only. This sample has approximately 180,000 clones, with 80% found just once. Germline CDR1 is SEHNR and CDR2 is FQNEAQ (reference sequence). Trimming removed 5 bases from V and 0 bases from J, with 8 bases in between. The CDR3 has 15 amino acids. The specimen was PBMCs. The genes are TRBV7-9 and TRBJ2-6; D perhaps matches TRBD1 (5 bases). This clonotype originated in a man aged 30 to 39 in good health and CMV-seropositive. In DNA form, the CDR3 reads TGTGCCAGCAGCCCCCAGGGCTCTGGGGCCAACGTCCTGACTTTC. It yields the protein CASSPQGSGANVLTF.